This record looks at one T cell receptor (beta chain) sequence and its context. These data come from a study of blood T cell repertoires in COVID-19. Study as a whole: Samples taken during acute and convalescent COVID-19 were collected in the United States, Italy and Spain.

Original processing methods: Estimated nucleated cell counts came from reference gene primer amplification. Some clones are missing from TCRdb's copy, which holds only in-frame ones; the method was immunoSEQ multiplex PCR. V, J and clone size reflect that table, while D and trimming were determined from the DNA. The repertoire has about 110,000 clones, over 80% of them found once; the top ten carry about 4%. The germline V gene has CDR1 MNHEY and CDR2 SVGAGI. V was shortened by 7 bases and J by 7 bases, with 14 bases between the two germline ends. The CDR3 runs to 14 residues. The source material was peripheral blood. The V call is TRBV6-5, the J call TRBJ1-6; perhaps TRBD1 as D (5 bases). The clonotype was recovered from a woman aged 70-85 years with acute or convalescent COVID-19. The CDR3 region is CASTPGRGNSPLHF. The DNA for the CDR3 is TGTGCCAGCACCCCCGGGCGGGGGAATTCACCCCTCCACTTT.